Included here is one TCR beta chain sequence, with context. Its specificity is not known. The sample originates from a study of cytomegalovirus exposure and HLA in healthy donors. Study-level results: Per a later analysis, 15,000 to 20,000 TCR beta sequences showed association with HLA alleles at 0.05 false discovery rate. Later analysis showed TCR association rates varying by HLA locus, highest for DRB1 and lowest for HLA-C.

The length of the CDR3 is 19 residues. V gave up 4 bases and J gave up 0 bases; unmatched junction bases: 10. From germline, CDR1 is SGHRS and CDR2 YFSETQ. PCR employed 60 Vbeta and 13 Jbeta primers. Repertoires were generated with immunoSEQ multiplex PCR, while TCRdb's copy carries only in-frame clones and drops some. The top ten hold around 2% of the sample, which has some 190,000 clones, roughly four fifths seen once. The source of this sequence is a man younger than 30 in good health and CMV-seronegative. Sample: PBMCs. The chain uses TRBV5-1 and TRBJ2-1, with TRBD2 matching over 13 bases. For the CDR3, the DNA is TGCGCCAGCAGCGACCAGGGACTAGCGGGAAGAGGCTCCTACAATGAGCAGTTCTTC. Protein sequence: CASSDQGLAGRGSYNEQFF.